These 11 T cell receptor beta chains were all obtained from the same sample, sequenced in a study of T cell repertoires in cytomegalovirus infection. MiXCR, run by TCRdb on the reads, gives a single entry per CDR3 protein. There are 450,000 to 600,000 distinct CDR3 sequences in the sample; about 11% occur only once, and roughly 10% lies in the top ten. The sample consisted of PBMCs. The origin of the receptors is a human donor in good health (CMV status not recorded). Some clones in this sample may be carry-over from other donors' samples.

This clonotype was seen ten or more times. The chain recombines TRBV7-8 with TRBJ2-1; a possible D gene is TRBD2 (6 bases). Per the germline V gene, CDR1 is SGHVS and CDR2 is FQNEAQ. Between the trimmed V and J ends, which lost 5 bases and 3 bases, there was a span of 14 bases. The CDR3 runs to 15 residues. The CDR3 sequence: CASSLTRRVYNEQFF. Here the CDR3 DNA reads TGTGCCAGCAGCCTGACTAGGAGAGTCTACAATGAGCAGTTCTTC.

The chain carries TRBV29-1 and TRBJ2-7; D is unresolved. The CDR3 length is 13 residues. V lost 6 bases to trimming and J lost 3 bases, with 15 bases between them. Per the germline V gene, CDR1 is SQVTM and CDR2 is ANQGSEA. The CDR3 region has the DNA TGCAGCGTGGTAACAGCTCCCTTCTACGAGCAGTACTTC. It translates to CSVVTAPFYEQYF.

This clonotype has at least ten counts. The V call is TRBV6-1, the J call TRBJ1-5; 8 bases are a match to TRBD1. Germline V gene data show CDR1 as MNHNS and CDR2 as SASEGT. The CDR3 runs to 14 residues. The junction had 0 bases not matched to a gene; V was cut back by 2 bases and J by 3 bases. The CDR3 reads CASSEQGANQPQHF. The CDR3 DNA is TGTGCCAGCAGTGAACAGGGGGCCAATCAGCCCCAGCATTTT.

In its sample, this clonotype was seen a few times. The rearrangement uses TRBV15 and TRBJ1-5; D is undetermined. The germline V gene has CDR1 LNHNV and CDR2 YYDKDF (reference sequence). CDR3 length equals 19 residues. Trimming removed 3 bases at V and 2 bases at J, with 23 bases between. The CDR3 sequence is CATSSRNSGRLLGNQPQHF. The CDR3 coding sequence is TGTGCCACCAGCAGCAGGAATTCGGGTCGCTTGTTGGGCAATCAGCCCCAGCATTTT.

The chain combines TRBV9 with TRBJ2-1; no clear D. V lost 3 bases and J lost 0, with 10 bases in between. The CDR3 has 15 residues. CDR1 is SGDLS, CDR2 YYNGEE, per germline. The CDR3 region has the DNA TGTGCCAGCAGCGGGGGATTGGGCTCCTACAATGAGCAGTTCTTC. As protein: CASSGGLGSYNEQFF.

This clonotype was seen at least ten times. V gene TRBV9 combines with J gene TRBJ2-1; the match to TRBD1 covers 9 bases. The CDR3 has 14 amino acids. V shed 3 bases, J shed 6 bases, and the junction held 4 bases outside the gene matches. Germline assignment: CDR1 SGDLS and CDR2 YYNGEE. The CDR3 reads CASSGTGAGNEQFF. The DNA of the CDR3 is TGTGCCAGCAGCGGGACAGGGGCTGGCAATGAGCAGTTCTTC.

This clonotype was observed many times. The chain couples TRBV28 to TRBJ2-2; the D gene is possibly TRBD1 (5 bases). This CDR3 is 15 amino acids long. Germline CDR1 is MDHEN and CDR2 is SYDVKM. Trimming shortened V by 2 bases and J by 4 bases, and 11 bases separated the two germline ends. Here the CDR3 DNA reads TGTGCCAGCAGTTTAAATCAGGGCCGCACCGGGGAGCTGTTTTTT. It yields the protein CASSLNQGRTGELFF.

A few counts support this clonotype. The rearrangement uses TRBV7-3 and TRBJ2-3, with TRBD1 as a possible D gene (5 bases). Germline values: CDR1 SGHTA, CDR2 FQGTGA. V was pared by 2 bases and J by 5 bases, with 8 bases between. The CDR3 has 13 residues. The CDR3 nucleotides read TGTGCCAGCAGCTTAGGACACATAGATACGCAGTATTTT. Amino acid sequence: CASSLGHIDTQYF. Together with reference TRBV7-3 and TRBJ2-3, the CDR3 gives the full variable domain: GAGVSQTPSNKVTEKGKYVELRCDPISGHTALYWYRQSLGQGPEFLIYFQGTGAADDSGLPNDRFFAVRPEGSVSTLKIQRTERGDSAVYLCASSLGHIDTQYFGPGTRLTVL.

This clonotype was found many times. The genes are TRBV7-8 and TRBJ2-4; the match to TRBD2 covers 7 bases. V gave up 1 base and J gave up 8 bases; unmatched junction bases: 14. Germline V CDR1 and CDR2: SGHVS, FQNEAQ. The CDR3 is made up of 17 amino acids. Here the CDR3 reads CASSLDPPAGEGHIQYF. DNA of the CDR3: TGTGCCAGCAGCTTAGACCCCCCCGCGGGAGAAGGACACATTCAGTACTTC. The whole variable domain, remainder taken from reference TRBV7-8 and TRBJ2-4, is GAGVSQSPRYKVAKRGQDVALRCDPISGHVSLFWYQQALGQGPEFLTYFQNEAQLDKSGLPSDRFFAERPEGSVSTLKIQRTQQEDSAVYLCASSLDPPAGEGHIQYFGAGTRLSVL.

There are a few counts of this clonotype. The chain couples TRBV2 to TRBJ2-7; no reliable D call. This CDR3 spans 13 amino acids. Germline V lookup: CDR1 SNHLY, CDR2 FYNNEI. V lost 7 bases and J lost 1, with 11 bases in between. The DNA of the CDR3 is TGTGCCAGCAAATACATGGGATCCTACGAGCAGTACTTC. It yields the protein CASKYMGSYEQYF. The whole variable domain, filled in from reference TRBV2 and TRBJ2-7, reads EPEVTQTPSHQVTQMGQEVILRCVPISNHLYFYWYRQILGQKVEFLVSFYNNEISEKSEIFDDQFSVERPDGSNFTLKIRSTKLEDSAMYFCASKYMGSYEQYFGPGTRLTVT.

The chain employs TRBV30 and TRBJ2-2; the D gene is possibly TRBD2 (6 bases). This CDR3 region has 14 residues. Trimming took off 3 bases at V and 4 bases at J, with 12 bases between the two ends. The germline CDR1 and CDR2 sequences are GTSNPN and SVGIG (reference sequence). CDR3 in DNA: TGTGCCTGGAGGGGCGGGATCGTCACCGGGGAGCTGTTTTTT. Translated, it gives CAWRGGIVTGELFF. Drawing the rest from reference TRBV30 and TRBJ2-2, the complete variable domain is SQTIHQWPATLVQPVGSPLSLECTVEGTSNPNLYWYRQAAGRGLQLLFYSVGIGQISSEVPQNLSASRPQDRQFILSSKKLLLSDSGFYLCAWRGGIVTGELFFGEGSRLTVL.